This TCR beta chain was identified during a study of T cells in Graves' hyperthyroidism and ophthalmopathy. Study outcomes and limitations: For ophthalmopathy, model prediction preceded onset by a median roughly 6.3 months.

TCR beta CDR3 regions were amplified from RNA transcripts. In the first-round RT-PCR of the TCR CDR3, the HTBI primer set was used. TCRdb reprocessed the multiplex PCR reads via MiXCR and lists one record per CDR3 protein. This sample has 600,000 to 650,000 distinct CDR3 sequences; under 25% occur once, and the top ten carry roughly 30%. This clonotype appeared a few times. As yet, its antigen is unknown. Germline trimming cut 4 bases from V and 5 bases from J; bases unmatched to any gene: 10. The CDR3 extends over 15 amino acids. Germline CDR1 and CDR2: DFQATT and SNEGSKA (reference sequence). The source is a man in his thirties or forties with Graves' ophthalmopathy. This chain links TRBV20-1 with TRBJ2-3; 9 bases are shared with TRBD2. The sequenced sample consisted of blood. The CDR3 DNA reads as TGCAGTGCTACCGTTAGCGGGAGTCTCATAGATACGCAGTATTTT. Its translation is CSATVSGSLIDTQYF.